This entry describes one TCR beta chain. Its target is not known. This CDR3 contains 15 residues. The germline V gene encodes CDR1 MGHDK and CDR2 SYGVNS. The ends lost 3 bases at V and 3 bases at J; junction bases unmatched: 3. This sample was taken from a study of cytomegalovirus exposure and HLA in healthy donors. At the level of the study: Falling in the Caucasian-associated ancestry cluster were about four fifths of 300 to 500 genotyped donors.

Study-wide results and limits: Among CMV-associated TCR beta chains, most appeared HLA-restricted in a later analysis.

PCR involved 60 Vbeta and 13 Jbeta primers. The method was immunoSEQ multiplex PCR; TCRdb's version includes in-frame clones alone and lacks a portion of them. This sample yields about 90,000 clones, of which approximately 80% are seen a single time; 2.7% belongs to the top ten. The TCR was taken from a man younger than 45 in good health and CMV-seronegative. The V call is TRBV25-1, the J call TRBJ2-1; 9 bases align to TRBD1. Sequencing was performed on PBMCs. CDR3 sequence reads: CASSDRDRVYNEQFF. In nucleotides, the CDR3 is TGTGCCAGCAGTGACCGGGACAGGGTCTACAATGAGCAGTTCTTC.